These T cell receptor beta chains were read from a single sample in a study of cytomegalovirus exposure and HLA in healthy donors. Sequenced by immunoSEQ multiplex PCR; TCRdb stores in-frame clones only, minus some. The table records around 100,000 clones, roughly 73% of them present only once. The sequenced material came from PBMCs. The receptors were gathered from a woman in her 30s in good health and CMV-seronegative. Both conserved end residues are part of each CDR3. The order of the fields is V gene, CDR3 protein.

TRBV5-1	CASSLKGTGRRELFF
TRBV29-1	CGAGGGGEQYF
TRBV5-6	CASSLLTGTRTYEQYF
TRBV7-9	CASSLSVLRTEAFF
TRBV7-2	CASSGGASYNSPLHF
TRBV7-2	CASSLTTGADYTF
TRBV30	CAWTPSTLNEQFF
TRBV7-9	CASSRPEGTEAFF
TRBV5-1	CASSPTPGNEPQHF
TRBV18	CASSNLQGNEQYF
TRBV30	CAWDSVYSGNTIYF
TRBV19	CASSSLGFGGNYGYTF
TRBV5-1	CASSSTGKSYEQYF
TRBV5-1	CASSSTLYEQYF
TRBV15	CATSRDGRGRGPQHF
TRBV7-9	CASSFSDTQYF
TRBV5-1	CASSQAPLGEQYF
TRBV7-6	CASSSREVGYTF
TRBV7-2	CASSFGGQASGYTF
TRBV5-4	CASSLGQSFNYGYTF
TRBV27	CASSFSRSADTQYF
TRBV6-6	CAGSYFLQALF
TRBV9	CASSVGQWNTEAFF
TRBV5-1	CASSSGQDHTEAFF
TRBV11-2	CASSPGPRGDTQYF
TRBV5-6	CASSLALGAQATQYF
TRBV28	CASSFRGSNEKLFF
TRBV28	CASSLLPGHGYTF
TRBV7-3	CASSPAPAGGADTQYF
TRBV18	CASSPRENRGYGYTF
TRBV5-1	CASNVGTGTRGYTF
TRBV7-9	CASSSLAEAFF
TRBV6-5	CASSLQGTGNTEAFF
TRBV4-1	CASSGTKAFF
TRBV5-1	CASSPRRVMNTEAFF
TRBV4-2	CASSQDEGTGSNEQYF
TRBV7-8	CASSILRGAAHNEQFF
TRBV6-5	CASRAAGGRDTQYF
TRBV5-1	CASSLVEGQSGGYTF
TRBV11-3	CASSLEQGGTEAFF
TRBV7-2	CASSLGLANEQFF
TRBV29-1	CSVEGGAGDTQYF